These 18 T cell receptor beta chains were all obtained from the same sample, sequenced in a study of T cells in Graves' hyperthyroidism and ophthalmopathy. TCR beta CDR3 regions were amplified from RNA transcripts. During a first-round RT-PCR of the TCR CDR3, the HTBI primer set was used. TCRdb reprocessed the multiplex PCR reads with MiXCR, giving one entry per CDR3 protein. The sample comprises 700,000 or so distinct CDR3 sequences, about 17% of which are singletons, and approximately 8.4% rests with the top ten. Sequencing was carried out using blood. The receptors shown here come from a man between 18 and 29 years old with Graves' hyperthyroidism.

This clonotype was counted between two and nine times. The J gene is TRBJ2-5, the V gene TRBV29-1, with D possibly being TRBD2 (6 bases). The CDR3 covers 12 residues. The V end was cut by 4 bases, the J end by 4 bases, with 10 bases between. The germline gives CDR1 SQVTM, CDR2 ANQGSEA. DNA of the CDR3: TGCAGCGTTGTAGGAGCGGGAGAGACCCAGTACTTC. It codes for CSVVGAGETQYF. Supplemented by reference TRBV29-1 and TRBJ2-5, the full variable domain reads SAVISQKPSRDICQRGTSLTIQCQVDSQVTMMFWYRQQPGQSLTLIATANQGSEATYESGFVIDKFPISRPNLTFSTLTVSNMSPEDSSIYLCSVVGAGETQYFGPGTRLLVL.

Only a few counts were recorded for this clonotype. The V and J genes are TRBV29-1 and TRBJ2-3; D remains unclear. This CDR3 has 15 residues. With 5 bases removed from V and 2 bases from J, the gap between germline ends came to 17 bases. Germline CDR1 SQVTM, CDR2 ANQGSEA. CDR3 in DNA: TGCAGCGTTCAATTTGTCGGAGCACACACAGATACGCAGTATTTT. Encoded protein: CSVQFVGAHTDTQYF.

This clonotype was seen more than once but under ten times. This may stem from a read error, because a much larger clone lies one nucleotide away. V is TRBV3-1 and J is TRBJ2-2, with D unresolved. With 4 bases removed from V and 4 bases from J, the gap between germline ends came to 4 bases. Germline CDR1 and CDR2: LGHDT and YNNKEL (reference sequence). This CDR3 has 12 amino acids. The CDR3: CASSRITGELFF. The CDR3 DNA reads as TGTGCCAGCAGCCGTATCACCGGGGAGCTGTTTTTT. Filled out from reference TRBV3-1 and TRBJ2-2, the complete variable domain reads DTAVSQTPKYLVTQMGNDKSIKCEQNLGHDTMYWYKQDSKKFLKIMFSYNNKELIINETVPNRFSPKSPDKAHLNLHINSLELGDSAVYFCASSRITGELFFGEGSRLTVL.

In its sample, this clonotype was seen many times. The CDR3 DNA follows: TGTGCCAGCAGCTTAGAACTAGCGAGCACCGGGGAGCTGTTTTTT. It codes for CASSLELASTGELFF. This chain links TRBV7-2 with TRBJ2-2, with 7 nucleotides matching TRBD2. Germline CDR1 is SGHTA and CDR2 is FQGNSA. Trimming at V came to 1 base and at J to 4 bases, leaving 3 bases not matched to a gene. The CDR3 is 15 residues long.

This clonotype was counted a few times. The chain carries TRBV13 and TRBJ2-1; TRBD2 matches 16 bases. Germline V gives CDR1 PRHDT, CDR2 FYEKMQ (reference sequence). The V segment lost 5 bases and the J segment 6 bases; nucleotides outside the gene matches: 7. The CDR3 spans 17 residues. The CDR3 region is CASSQGLAGGPGNEQFF. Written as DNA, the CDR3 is TGTGCCAGCAGCCAGGGACTAGCGGGAGGGCCGGGCAATGAGCAGTTCTTC.

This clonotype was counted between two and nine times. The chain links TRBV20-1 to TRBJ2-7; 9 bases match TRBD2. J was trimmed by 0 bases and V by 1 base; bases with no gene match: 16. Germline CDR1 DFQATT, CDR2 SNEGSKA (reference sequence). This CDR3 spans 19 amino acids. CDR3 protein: CSARGGRGGGGGSSYEQYF. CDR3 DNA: TGCAGTGCTAGAGGGGGGCGGGGGGGGGGGGGAGGAAGCTCCTACGAGCAGTACTTC.

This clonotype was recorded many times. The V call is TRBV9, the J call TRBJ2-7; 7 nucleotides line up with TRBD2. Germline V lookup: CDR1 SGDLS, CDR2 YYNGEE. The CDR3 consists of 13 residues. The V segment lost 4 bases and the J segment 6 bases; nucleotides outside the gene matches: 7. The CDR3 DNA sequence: TGTGCCAGCAGCTCTCCGGGGACTATCGAGCAGTACTTC. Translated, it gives CASSSPGTIEQYF.

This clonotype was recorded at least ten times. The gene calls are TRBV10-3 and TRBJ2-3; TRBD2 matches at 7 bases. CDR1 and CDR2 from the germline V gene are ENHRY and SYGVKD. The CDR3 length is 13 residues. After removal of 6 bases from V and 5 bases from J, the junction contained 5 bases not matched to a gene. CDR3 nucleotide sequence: TGTGCCATCAGCGCGGGAGAGAAAGATACGCAGTATTTT. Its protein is CAISAGEKDTQYF.

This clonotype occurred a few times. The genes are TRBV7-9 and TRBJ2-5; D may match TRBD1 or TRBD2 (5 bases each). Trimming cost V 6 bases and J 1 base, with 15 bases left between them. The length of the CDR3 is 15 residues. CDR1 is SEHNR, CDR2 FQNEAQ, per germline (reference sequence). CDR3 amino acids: CASRAGALPQETQYF. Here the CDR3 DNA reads TGTGCCAGCAGGGCCGGGGCCCTTCCCCAAGAGACCCAGTACTTC.

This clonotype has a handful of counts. Here the CDR3 DNA reads TGTGCCAGCAGTCCACCGGGCGCAATGAGCACAGATACGCAGTATTTT. Translated, it gives CASSPPGAMSTDTQYF. V is TRBV27 and J is TRBJ2-3; no clear D gene. This CDR3 is built from 16 residues. V was trimmed by 5 bases and J by 0 bases, leaving 15 bases between them. Germline V gene sequence: CDR1 MNHEY, CDR2 SMNVEV (reference sequence).

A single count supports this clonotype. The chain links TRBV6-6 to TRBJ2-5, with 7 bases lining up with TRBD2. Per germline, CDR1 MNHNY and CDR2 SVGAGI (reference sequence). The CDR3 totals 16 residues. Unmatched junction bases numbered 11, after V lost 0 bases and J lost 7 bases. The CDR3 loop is CASSYSAGRVKGTQYF. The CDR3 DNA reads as TGTGCCAGCAGTTACTCGGCAGGGAGGGTGAAAGGGACCCAGTACTTC.

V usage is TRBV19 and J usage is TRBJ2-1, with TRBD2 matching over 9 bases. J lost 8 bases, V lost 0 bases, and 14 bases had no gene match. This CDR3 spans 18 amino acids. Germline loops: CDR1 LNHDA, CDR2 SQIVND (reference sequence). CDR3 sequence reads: CASSIDHPTASGNYEQFF. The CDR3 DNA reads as TGTGCCAGTAGTATAGATCACCCTACGGCTAGCGGGAATTATGAGCAGTTCTTC. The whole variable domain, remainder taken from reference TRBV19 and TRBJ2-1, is DGGITQSPKYLFRKEGQNVTLSCEQNLNHDAMYWYRQDPGQGLRLIYYSQIVNDFQKGDIAEGYSVSREKKESFPLTVTSAQKNPTAFYLCASSIDHPTASGNYEQFFGPGTRLTVL.

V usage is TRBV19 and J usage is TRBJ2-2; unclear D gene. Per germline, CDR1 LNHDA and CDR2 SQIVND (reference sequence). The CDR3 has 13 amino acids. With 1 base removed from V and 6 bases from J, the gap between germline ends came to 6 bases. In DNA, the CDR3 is TGTGCCAGTAGTATAGCTGCCGCCGGGGAGCTGTTTTTT. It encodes CASSIAAAGELFF.

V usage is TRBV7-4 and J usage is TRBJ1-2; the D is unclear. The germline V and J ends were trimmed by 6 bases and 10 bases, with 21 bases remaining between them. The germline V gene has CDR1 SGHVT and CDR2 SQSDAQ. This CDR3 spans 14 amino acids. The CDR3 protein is CASRDGDLNYNYTF. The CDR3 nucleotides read TGTGCCAGCAGGGACGGAGACCTTAACTATAACTACACCTTC.

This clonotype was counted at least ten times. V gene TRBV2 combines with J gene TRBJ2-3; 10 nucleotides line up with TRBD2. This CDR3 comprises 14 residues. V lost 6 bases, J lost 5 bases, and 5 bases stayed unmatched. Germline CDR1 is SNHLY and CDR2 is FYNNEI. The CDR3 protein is CASRVAGGLDTQYF. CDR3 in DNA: TGTGCCAGCAGAGTAGCGGGAGGATTAGATACGCAGTATTTT.

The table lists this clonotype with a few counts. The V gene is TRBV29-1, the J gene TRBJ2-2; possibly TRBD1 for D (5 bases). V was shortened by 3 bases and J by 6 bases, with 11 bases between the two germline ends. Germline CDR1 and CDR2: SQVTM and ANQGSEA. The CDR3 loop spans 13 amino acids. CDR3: CSVDSRASGELFF. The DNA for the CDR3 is TGCAGCGTTGATTCCAGGGCCTCCGGGGAGCTGTTTTTT.

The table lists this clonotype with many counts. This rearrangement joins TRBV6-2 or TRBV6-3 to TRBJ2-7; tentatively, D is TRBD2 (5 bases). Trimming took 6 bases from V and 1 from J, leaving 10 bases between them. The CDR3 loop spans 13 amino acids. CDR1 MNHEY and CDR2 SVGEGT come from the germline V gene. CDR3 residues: CASRDSRSYEQYF. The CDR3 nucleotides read TGTGCCAGCAGGGACTCCAGGTCCTACGAGCAGTACTTC.

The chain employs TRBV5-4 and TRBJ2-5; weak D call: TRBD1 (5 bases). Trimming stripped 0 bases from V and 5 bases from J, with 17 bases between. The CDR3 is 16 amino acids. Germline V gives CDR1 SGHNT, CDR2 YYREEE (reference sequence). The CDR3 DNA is TGTGCCAGCAGCTTGGACAGCATAGGGGTCCGGGAGACCCAGTACTTC. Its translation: CASSLDSIGVRETQYF.